Below, one TCR beta chain is given with its context. The V and J ends lost 1 base and 2 bases respectively, with 8 bases between them. This CDR3 spans 15 amino acids. CDR1 and CDR2 from the germline V gene are MDHEN and SYDVKM. These data belong to a study of blood T cell repertoires in COVID-19. Assay used: immunoSEQ multiplex PCR; TCRdb lists only in-frame clones, some missing. In the table there are approximately 240,000 clones, just under 85% of which are singletons. This receptor was obtained from a woman aged 55-69 years with active or convalescent COVID-19. Sequencing was performed on peripheral blood. This rearrangement joins TRBV28 to TRBJ1-4; tentatively, D is TRBD1 (5 bases). CDR3 nucleotides: TGTGCCAGCAGTTTATCAGGGTACACTAATGAAAAACTGTTTTTT. It yields the protein CASSLSGYTNEKLFF.